The sequence of this T cell receptor (beta chain) was determined in a study of response to subunit inactivated influenza vaccine. Note on this clonotype: Its target is not known.

General study results and limits: The study's authors posited that every seasonal influenza vaccination enlists few new T cells.

This CDR3 region has 13 residues. TCRdb recomputed calls from the RT-PCR reads with MiXCR, one row per CDR3 protein. The sample lists about half a million distinct CDR3 sequences, roughly 25% occurring once. The origin of this receptor is a man aged 45-65 years who received an inactivated influenza vaccine. Here the sequenced sample was CD4+ T cells sorted from PBMCs, taken more than 4 days after vaccination. The rearrangement uses TRBV12-2 and TRBJ2-2. TRBV12-2 constitutes a pseudogene. The CDR3 DNA reads TGTGCAAGTCGCCTAGATGCCACCGGGGAGCTGTTTTTT. It codes for CASRLDATGELFF.